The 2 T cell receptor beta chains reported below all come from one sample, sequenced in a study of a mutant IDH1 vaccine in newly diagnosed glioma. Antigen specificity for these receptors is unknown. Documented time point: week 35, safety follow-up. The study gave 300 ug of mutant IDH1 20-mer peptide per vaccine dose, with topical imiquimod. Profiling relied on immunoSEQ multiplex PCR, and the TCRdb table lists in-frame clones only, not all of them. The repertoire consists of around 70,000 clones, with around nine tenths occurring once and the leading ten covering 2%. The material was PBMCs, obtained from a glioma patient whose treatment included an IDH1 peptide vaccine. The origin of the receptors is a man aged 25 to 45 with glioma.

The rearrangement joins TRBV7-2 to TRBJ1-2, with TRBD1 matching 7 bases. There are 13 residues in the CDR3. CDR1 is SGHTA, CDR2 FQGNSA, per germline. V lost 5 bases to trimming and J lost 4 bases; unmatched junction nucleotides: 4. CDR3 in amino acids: CASSDTGVYGYTF. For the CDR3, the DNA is TGTGCCAGCAGCGACACAGGGGTCTATGGCTACACCTTC.

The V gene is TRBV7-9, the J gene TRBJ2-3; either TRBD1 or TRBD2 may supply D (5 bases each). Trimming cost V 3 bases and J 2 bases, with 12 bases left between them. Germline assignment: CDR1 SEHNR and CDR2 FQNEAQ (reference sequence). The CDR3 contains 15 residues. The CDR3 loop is CASSFSGLHTDTQYF. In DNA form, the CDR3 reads TGTGCCAGCAGCTTTTCGGGGCTCCACACAGATACGCAGTATTTT.